A selection of T cell receptor beta chains follows, all from one sample in a study of PD-L1 blockade in urothelial cancer. Generated by immunoSEQ multiplex PCR, the TCRdb table keeps only in-frame clones and is missing some. The table lists about 20,000 clones, about 86% of them singletons. The sequenced sample was PBMCs, obtained around atezolizumab (anti-PD-L1) treatment. Source of these receptors: a man in his fifties with urothelial cancer. CDR3s include the opening cysteine and the closing phenylalanine or tryptophan. The D gene is left open where the match is weak. A clone size is listed for some rows: how often the clone was seen (once, few, many), or a class if it is expanded.

J gene,V gene,clone size,D gene,CDR3 protein,CDR3 DNA
TRBJ1-1,TRBV6-5,.,.,CATSIDPGPNTEAFF,TGTGCCACCTCAATCGACCCAGGGCCGAACACTGAAGCTTTCTTT
TRBJ2-5,TRBV7-9,.,.,CASSLEGAQETQYF,TGTGCCAGCAGCTTAGAGGGAGCCCAAGAGACCCAGTACTTC
TRBJ2-4,TRBV18,.,TRBD2,CASSPDPSGRRDIQYF,TGTGCCAGCTCACCCGACCCTAGCGGGCGGCGAGACATTCAGTACTTC
TRBJ2-1,TRBV7-7,.,TRBD2,CASSLGSRTSGYNEQFF,TGTGCCAGCAGCTTAGGGTCTAGGACTAGCGGCTACAATGAGCAGTTCTTC
TRBJ2-7,TRBV6-5,.,.,CASSYGGTATYEQYF,TGTGCCAGCAGTTACGGGGGGACAGCAACCTACGAGCAGTACTTC
TRBJ1-6,TRBV5-4,.,TRBD1,CASSSQTGNNSPLHF,TGTGCCAGCAGCTCCCAGACAGGGAACAATTCACCCCTCCACTTT
TRBJ1-2,TRBV7-8,few,.,CASSLEARGYGYTF,TGTGCCAGCAGCTTAGAGGCTCGGGGATATGGCTACACCTTC
TRBJ2-7,TRBV7-2,.,.,CASSLNSFYEQYF,TGTGCCAGCAGCTTAAACTCTTTTTACGAGCAGTACTTC
TRBJ1-1,TRBV30,.,.,CAWVPPARGGTEAFF,TGTGCCTGGGTTCCCCCCGCGCGGGGGGGCACTGAAGCTTTCTTT
TRBJ2-4,TRBV2,.,.,CASSMAGVNIQYF,TGTGCCAGCAGTATGGCAGGGGTCAACATTCAGTACTTC
TRBJ2-1,TRBV9,.,TRBD2,CASSVGGGVNYNEQFF,TGTGCCAGCAGCGTAGGCGGGGGGGTGAACTACAATGAGCAGTTCTTC
TRBJ2-4,TRBV27,.,.,CASSLFRSGAKNIQYF,TGTGCCAGCAGTTTATTCCGGAGCGGGGCCAAAAACATTCAGTACTTC
TRBJ2-1,TRBV11-2,.,TRBD2,CASSSYSGRDYNEQFF,TGTGCCAGCAGCTCGTATAGCGGGAGGGACTACAATGAGCAGTTCTTC
TRBJ1-6,TRBV16,.,TRBD1,CASSHTGENSPLHF,TGTGCCAGCAGCCATACAGGGGAGAATTCACCCCTCCACTTT
TRBJ1-2,TRBV4-1,once,.,CASSQVAGTNYGYTF,TGCGCCAGCAGCCAAGTCGCGGGGACTAACTATGGCTACACCTTC
TRBJ2-3,TRBV5-1,.,TRBD1,CASSLGQGMGDTQYF,TGCGCCAGCAGCCTAGGACAGGGGATGGGAGATACGCAGTATTTT
TRBJ2-3,TRBV6-5,.,.,CASSYKSTQYF,TGTGCCAGCAGTTATAAGAGTACGCAGTATTTT
TRBJ2-1,TRBV15,once,TRBD2,CATSRDLGLAGKYNEQFF,TGTGCCACCAGCAGAGATCTCGGACTAGCGGGGAAATACAATGAGCAGTTCTTC
TRBJ2-6,TRBV30,.,.,CAGDTQGSGANVLTF,TGTGCCGGGGACACCCAGGGGAGTGGGGCCAACGTCCTGACTTTC
TRBJ1-2,TRBV6-5,.,.,CASSYRGTGYTF,TGTGCCAGCAGTTATCGGGGGACGGGCTACACCTTC
TRBJ1-6,TRBV18,once,.,CASSNPNSPLHF,TGTGCCAGCTCAAATCCGAATTCACCCCTCCACTTT
TRBJ2-3,TRBV2,.,TRBD2,CAIAGEDTQYF,TGTGCCATCGCGGGGGAAGATACGCAGTATTTT
TRBJ1-2,TRBV30,.,.,CAWSVTGRERGGYTF,TGTGCCTGGAGTGTAACGGGGCGGGAAAGAGGTGGCTACACCTTC
TRBJ2-1,TRBV11-2,.,.,CASSRDHRHNLYNEQFF,TGTGCCAGCAGCCGGGATCATAGACACAACCTATACAATGAGCAGTTCTTC
TRBJ1-1,TRBV6-1,.,.,CASSVGAGGYSAEAFF,TGTGCCAGCAGTGTGGGGGCGGGGGGTTATTCGGCTGAAGCTTTCTTT
TRBJ2-3,TRBV7-2,.,TRBD2,CASSLVPGGPGDTQYF,TGTGCCAGCAGCTTAGTTCCGGGAGGCCCAGGGGATACGCAGTATTTT
TRBJ1-5,TRBV30,.,.,CAWSEGQGNQPQHF,TGTGCCTGGAGTGAGGGGCAGGGGAATCAGCCCCAGCATTTT
TRBJ1-4,TRBV7-9,.,.,CASSLTRKMTVLNEKLFF,TGTGCCAGCAGTCTTACGAGAAAAATGACAGTACTCAATGAAAAACTGTTTTTT
TRBJ2-4,TRBV18,.,.,CASSPPGHKNIQYF,TGTGCCAGCTCACCACCGGGACATAAAAACATTCAGTACTTC
TRBJ2-7,TRBV11-2,few,.,CASSSPRQVYTYEQYF,TGTGCCAGCAGCTCCCCCCGACAGGTATATACCTACGAGCAGTACTTC
TRBJ2-2,TRBV10-2,.,.,CASSDHGGGTENTGELFF,TGCGCCAGCAGTGACCATGGCGGGGGCACGGAGAACACCGGGGAGCTGTTTTTT
TRBJ1-5,TRBV7-8,.,.,CASTQPGEPQHF,TGTGCCAGCACTCAGCCCGGAGAGCCCCAGCATTTT
TRBJ2-5,TRBV4-2,.,TRBD2,CASSQGEGLAGGRETQYF,TGTGCCAGCAGCCAAGGGGAGGGACTAGCGGGGGGGCGAGAGACCCAGTACTTC
TRBJ2-1,TRBV25-1,.,TRBD2,CASSIPSGRSHEQFF,TGTGCCAGCAGTATTCCTAGCGGGAGAAGTCATGAGCAGTTCTTC
TRBJ2-1,TRBV19,.,TRBD2,CASSHPGLAGNNEQFF,TGTGCCAGTAGTCATCCGGGACTAGCGGGGAACAATGAGCAGTTCTTC
TRBJ2-5,TRBV6-1,.,.,CASSEASGLVGTQYF,TGTGCCAGCAGTGAAGCGTCGGGGTTGGTTGGGACCCAGTACTTC
TRBJ1-1,TRBV11-2,.,.,CASSAETRRAEAFF,TGTGCCAGCAGCGCCGAAACGCGGCGGGCTGAAGCTTTCTTT
TRBJ1-3,TRBV11-2,.,.,CASSLGFTSGRNTIYF,TGTGCCAGCAGCTTGGGGTTTACGTCAGGGCGAAACACCATATATTTT
TRBJ2-3,TRBV29-1,.,.,CSVQHSTDTQYF,TGCAGCGTTCAACATAGCACAGATACGCAGTATTTT
TRBJ1-2,TRBV6-5,.,TRBD1,CASSTGVGYTF,TGTGCCAGCAGTACAGGGGTTGGCTACACCTTC
TRBJ1-1,TRBV18,.,TRBD1,CASSRLGQGGLDTEAFF,TGTGCCAGCTCCCGACTAGGACAGGGAGGGTTAGACACTGAAGCTTTCTTT
TRBJ2-5,TRBV15,.,TRBD2,CATSRSIAGTSGRVGETQYF,TGTGCCACCAGCCGATCGATCGCCGGGACTAGCGGGAGGGTGGGGGAGACCCAGTACTTC
TRBJ2-7,TRBV2,.,.,CASKGDYAYEQYF,TGTGCCAGCAAGGGGGACTACGCCTACGAGCAGTACTTC
TRBJ1-5,TRBV27,.,.,CASSPYVGGSNQPQHF,TGTGCCAGCAGTCCCTATGTTGGCGGTAGCAATCAGCCCCAGCATTTT
TRBJ2-1,TRBV11-2,.,TRBD2,CASSLVASGYNEQFF,TGTGCCAGCAGCTTAGTGGCTAGCGGCTACAATGAGCAGTTCTTC
TRBJ2-7,TRBV30,.,.,CAWRGQWPGEQYF,TGTGCCTGGAGGGGACAATGGCCTGGTGAGCAGTACTTC
TRBJ2-7,TRBV6-1,once,.,CASSDQGIPNEQYF,TGTGCCAGCAGTGACCAGGGTATCCCTAACGAGCAGTACTTC
TRBJ1-1,TRBV6-5,few,.,CASSYSSEGLNTEAFF,TGTGCCAGCAGTTACTCGTCTGAGGGTTTGAACACTGAAGCTTTCTTT
TRBJ2-7,TRBV7-9,.,TRBD2,CASSLGPLAGGPYEQYF,TGTGCCAGCAGCTTAGGTCCACTAGCGGGGGGGCCTTACGAGCAGTACTTC
TRBJ2-7,TRBV6-9,.,.,CASSLPDEQYF,TGTGCCAGCAGCCTCCCTGACGAGCAGTACTTC
TRBJ1-3,TRBV5-6,.,TRBD1,CASSTGQGVYTIYF,TGTGCCAGCAGCACGGGACAGGGCGTGTACACCATATATTTT
TRBJ2-7,TRBV6-1,.,TRBD2,CASSENGRAYEQYF,TGTGCCAGCAGTGAAAACGGGAGGGCCTACGAGCAGTACTTC
TRBJ1-5,TRBV6-1,.,TRBD1,CASSERTGTAWQPQHF,TGTGCCAGCAGTGAGAGGACAGGGACGGCGTGGCAGCCCCAGCATTTT
TRBJ2-3,TRBV11-2,.,TRBD2,CASSLGLAGGRADTQYF,TGTGCCAGCAGCTTAGGGCTAGCGGGAGGTCGCGCAGATACGCAGTATTTT
TRBJ1-2,TRBV19,.,.,CASSNRATYGYTF,TGTGCCAGTTCAAACAGGGCCACATATGGCTACACCTTC
TRBJ2-3,TRBV28,few,TRBD2,CASPPGTSYSTDTQYF,TGTGCCAGCCCGCCCGGGACTAGCTATAGCACAGATACGCAGTATTTT
TRBJ1-5,TRBV9,once,.,CASSVAPGKNQPQHF,TGTGCCAGCAGCGTAGCCCCGGGTAAAAATCAGCCCCAGCATTTT